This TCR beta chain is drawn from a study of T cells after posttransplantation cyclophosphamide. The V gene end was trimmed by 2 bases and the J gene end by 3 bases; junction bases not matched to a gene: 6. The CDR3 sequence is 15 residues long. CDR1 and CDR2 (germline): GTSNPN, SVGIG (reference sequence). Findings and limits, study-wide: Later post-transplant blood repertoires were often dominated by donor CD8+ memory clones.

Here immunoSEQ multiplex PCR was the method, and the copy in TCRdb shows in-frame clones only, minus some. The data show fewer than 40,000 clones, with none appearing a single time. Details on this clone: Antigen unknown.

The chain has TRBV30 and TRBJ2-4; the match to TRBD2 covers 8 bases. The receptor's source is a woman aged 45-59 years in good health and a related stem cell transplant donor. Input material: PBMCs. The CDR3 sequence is CAWSRGGVNKNIQYF. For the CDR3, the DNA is TGTGCCTGGAGTCGGGGGGGGGTTAACAAAAACATTCAGTACTTC. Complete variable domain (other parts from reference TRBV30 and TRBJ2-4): SQTIHQWPATLVQPVGSPLSLECTVEGTSNPNLYWYRQAAGRGLQLLFYSVGIGQISSEVPQNLSASRPQDRQFILSSKKLLLSDSGFYLCAWSRGGVNKNIQYFGAGTRLSVL.